The TCR beta chain described here comes from a study of OX40 agonist ivuxolimab in advanced cancers. The overall study: Prior therapy, whether anti-PD-1, anti-PD-L1 or anti-CTLA-4, was allowed, and 40% had some. Findings of the study overall: In a subset of nonresponders, normalized T-cell clonal expansion was also low.

Assay used: immunoSEQ multiplex PCR; TCRdb lists only in-frame clones, some missing. Of 69,000 or so clones in the sample, 85% are singletons; the top ten hold about 0.83%. Regarding this clone: Antigen: not known.

If patients had autoimmune disease history or systemic immunosuppression, they were excluded. CDR3 size: 13 residues. Germline V CDR1 and CDR2: SGHAT, FQNNGV. Trimming removed 0 bases at V and 6 bases at J, with 9 bases between. This receptor was taken from an adult with an advanced solid tumor such as melanoma, head and neck, liver or kidney cancer. This specimen consisted of CD4+ or CD8+ T cells sorted from blood, obtained in a trial of the OX40 agonist ivuxolimab. This sequence joins TRBV11-2 and TRBJ2-7; D unclear. The chain's CDR3 is CASSLDDRLEQYF. The CDR3 nucleotides are TGTGCCAGCAGCTTAGATGACCGTCTCGAGCAGTACTTC.